This TCR beta chain derives from a study of T cells in Graves' hyperthyroidism and ophthalmopathy. Findings and limits, study-wide: Researchers report that a 13 V-J model separated ophthalmopathy from stable hyperthyroidism. The majority of expanded thyroid clonotypes above 0.001 also appeared in blood.

Stable hyperthyroidism: no ophthalmopathy progression over 18 months of follow-up. PBMCs were sourced from approximately 9.3 ml fresh peripheral blood. Remarks on this clonotype: Its antigen remains unknown.

Template material for amplifying TCR beta CDR3 regions consisted of RNA transcripts. First-round RT-PCR of the TCR CDR3 relied on the HTBI primer set. TCRdb passed the multiplex PCR reads through MiXCR, listing each CDR3 protein once. Here the sample spans about 320,000 distinct CDR3 sequences, roughly 17% being singletons. The material sequenced was blood. This receptor was identified in a man aged 30 to 45 with Graves' hyperthyroidism.

The CDR3 is CASSLAHSSTEAFF. DNA of the CDR3: TGTGCCAGCAGCTTAGCCCATAGTAGCACTGAAGCTTTCTTT. The chain combines TRBV7-2 with TRBJ1-1; D remains unclear. V was trimmed by 0 bases and J by 4 bases, leaving 9 bases between them. The V gene's germline CDR1 is SGHTA and CDR2 FQGNSA. The CDR3 has 14 amino acids.